This record looks at one T cell receptor beta chain sequence and its context. Its target is not known. Germline CDR1 is SGHNT and CDR2 is YYREEE (reference sequence). V lost 4 bases, J lost 1 base, and 11 bases lay in between. CDR3 length: 15 amino acids. Amplification used 60 Vbeta primers and 13 Jbeta primers. Clones were read by immunoSEQ multiplex PCR, and TCRdb kept only the in-frame ones, dropping some. This sample's table has 150,000 or so clones. These data originate in a study of cytomegalovirus exposure and HLA in healthy donors. Regarding the study as a whole: A link between a missense DCLRE1C variant and TCR beta V- and J-gene trimming emerged from a later analysis.

This TCR was recovered from a woman aged 50 to 60 in good health and CMV-seronegative. Sequenced: PBMCs. The chain is built from TRBV5-4 and TRBJ2-2; maybe TRBD2 (6 bases). The CDR3 nucleotides are TGTGCCAGCAGCCCTGGGGGACTGAACACCGGGGAGCTGTTTTTT. It specifies CASSPGGLNTGELFF.